This TCR beta chain was observed in a study of identical twins. One entry per CDR3 protein results from TCRdb running MiXCR on the 5' RACE reads. This sample has 400,000 to 650,000 distinct CDR3 sequences, with less than 25% found just once. The CDR3 runs to 15 residues. From germline, CDR1 is KGHDR and CDR2 SFDVKD. The ends were cut back, 2 bases at V and 12 bases at J, with 19 bases in the middle. This clonotype came up a few times. These records were also assigned to another study, of T cells expressing NK-cell markers.

Material for sequencing was CD4+ T cells sorted from blood. This sequence joins TRBV24-1 and TRBJ2-1, with D maybe TRBD2 (6 bases). This sequence was found in a woman between 18 and 29 years old in good health. In DNA, the CDR3 is TGTGCCACCAGTGATTCGCGCGGGACTGGCGGCCGGCAGTTCTTC. It is translated as CATSDSRGTGGRQFF.